These 32 T cell receptor beta chains were all obtained from the same sample, sequenced in a study of identical twins. One entry per CDR3 protein, called by TCRdb with MiXCR from the 5' RACE reads. The table has some 710,000 distinct CDR3 sequences, 5.5% to 7.5% seen once. Material for sequencing was naive T cells sorted from blood. These receptors all come from a man aged 18 to 29 in good health.

The chain is built from TRBV20-1 and TRBJ2-1; D remains unclear. The length of the CDR3 is 11 residues. CDR1 DFQATT and CDR2 SNEGSKA come from the germline V gene (reference sequence). V dropped 3 bases and J dropped 9 bases, with 9 bases sitting between them. The CDR3 spells CSASSDGEQFF. CDR3 sequence (DNA): TGCAGTGCTAGTTCGGATGGTGAGCAGTTCTTC.

This clonotype was seen more than once but under ten times. The V call is TRBV6-6, the J call TRBJ1-5, with no clear D. The germline V gene has CDR1 MNHNY and CDR2 SVGAGI (reference sequence). V lost 6 bases, J lost 5 bases, and 5 bases lay in between. The CDR3 contains 11 residues. The CDR3 loop is CASRRDQPQHF. CDR3 sequence (DNA): TGTGCCAGCAGACGAGATCAGCCCCAGCATTTT.

This clonotype was recorded at least ten times. This chain joins TRBV29-1 and TRBJ2-1, with D tentatively TRBD1 (6 bases). The germline V gene encodes CDR1 SQVTM and CDR2 ANQGSEA. Trimming shortened V by 6 bases and J by 7 bases, and 10 bases separated the two germline ends. The CDR3 loop spans 11 amino acids. The CDR3 region is CSVARGNEQFF. The CDR3 nucleotides read TGCAGCGTAGCCAGGGGAAATGAGCAGTTCTTC.

This clonotype was recorded a few times. V usage is TRBV6-5 and J usage is TRBJ2-2; 7 bases map to TRBD1. CDR1 and CDR2 from the germline V gene are MNHEY and SVGAGI. V shed 0 bases and J 2 bases; nucleotides not matched to a gene: 9. CDR3 length equals 18 residues. The CDR3 DNA is TGTGCCAGCAGTTACTCCCTGGACAGGCTCGGAAACACCGGGGAGCTGTTTTTT. It encodes CASSYSLDRLGNTGELFF.

The genes are TRBV30 and TRBJ2-2; 8 bases match TRBD2. V lost 3 bases, J lost 6 bases, and 3 bases stayed unmatched. Germline V gives CDR1 GTSNPN, CDR2 SVGIG (reference sequence). The CDR3 loop spans 13 amino acids. The CDR3 DNA reads as TGTGCCTGGAGCAGACTAGCGCCCGGGGAGCTGTTTTTT. This translates into CAWSRLAPGELFF.

This chain connects TRBV20-1 to TRBJ2-2; D perhaps matches TRBD2 (6 bases). CDR3 length equals 14 residues. CDR1 is DFQATT, CDR2 SNEGSKA, per germline (reference sequence). V was pared by 1 base and J by 6 bases, with 12 bases between. The CDR3 loop reads CSARGLGGSGELFF. The CDR3 region has the DNA TGCAGTGCTAGAGGCCTCGGAGGGTCCGGGGAGCTGTTTTTT.

This clonotype was seen repeatedly, ten times or more. J is TRBJ1-3 and V is TRBV12-3 or TRBV12-4; D call uncertain. The V end was cut by 7 bases, the J end by 7 bases, with 14 bases between. The CDR3 consists of 13 residues. The CDR3 sequence is CASTIPGRNTIYF. CDR3 in DNA: TGTGCCAGCACCATCCCCGGTCGGAACACCATATATTTT.

This clonotype was seen ten or more times. The chain combines TRBV5-1 with TRBJ2-3; D not resolved. There are 15 residues in the CDR3. The V gene's germline CDR1 is SGHRS and CDR2 YFSETQ. V lost 2 bases and J 3 bases, leaving 13 bases between the germline ends. Here the CDR3 DNA reads TGCGCCAGCAGCTTTAACATCGGCGGTACAGATACGCAGTATTTT. Its translation is CASSFNIGGTDTQYF.

The rearrangement uses TRBV9 and TRBJ2-7, with 7 bases identical to TRBD2. V dropped 0 bases and J dropped 0; count of bases not matched to a gene: 9. The CDR3 covers 17 residues. From germline, CDR1 is SGDLS and CDR2 YYNGEE. This chain's CDR3 is CASSVGASGASSYEQYF. CDR3 nucleotides: TGTGCCAGCAGCGTAGGGGCTAGCGGAGCCAGCTCCTACGAGCAGTACTTC.

The rearrangement links TRBV7-6 to TRBJ2-2; D is undetermined. The CDR3 has 15 amino acids. Trimming removed 1 base from V and 5 bases from J, with 11 bases in between. Germline-derived CDR1 and CDR2 are SGHVS and FNYEAQ. CDR3: CASSLEVGVTGELFF. The CDR3 region has the DNA TGTGCCAGCAGCTTAGAGGTCGGCGTAACCGGGGAGCTGTTTTTT. The full variable domain, in which reference TRBV7-6 and TRBJ2-2 provide the parts outside the CDR3, is GAGVSQSPRYKVTKRGQDVALRCDPISGHVSLYWYRQALGQGPEFLTYFNYEAQQDKSGLPNDRFSAERPEGSISTLTIQRTEQRDSAMYRCASSLEVGVTGELFFGEGSRLTVL.

This clonotype occurred many times. The chain uses TRBV6-1 and TRBJ2-1; D remains unclear. Per germline, CDR1 MNHNS and CDR2 SASEGT. V dropped 5 bases and J dropped 2 bases, with 19 bases sitting between them. The CDR3 totals 17 residues. The CDR3 DNA reads TGTGCCAGCAGTAAAAGGGTGGTCGCGCGGACCTACAATGAGCAGTTCTTC. Translation gives CASSKRVVARTYNEQFF.

This clonotype came up a few times. As DNA, the CDR3 is TGTGCCAGCAGTTTAAAGGAGGATTCGCCCCAGCATTTT. Translated: CASSLKEDSPQHF. The chain joins TRBV12-3 or TRBV12-4 to TRBJ1-5; D is ambiguous. The CDR3 spans 13 residues. V was trimmed by 2 bases and J by 9 bases, leaving 11 bases between them.

This clonotype was detected only a few times. The chain employs TRBV27 and TRBJ2-2; no clear D gene. The germline V gene encodes CDR1 MNHEY and CDR2 SMNVEV (reference sequence). V lost 6 bases and J 2 bases, leaving 10 bases between the germline ends. CDR3 length equals 14 residues. The DNA of the CDR3 is TGTGCCAGCAGATCTATGGTCAACACCGGGGAGCTGTTTTTT. Translation gives CASRSMVNTGELFF.

The sample holds many counts of this clonotype. The chain carries TRBV6-2 or TRBV6-3 and TRBJ2-7; 9 bases match TRBD2. The CDR3 length is 13 residues. The V and J ends lost 7 bases and 0 bases, in that order; junction bases with no gene match: 1. The germline CDR1 and CDR2 sequences are MNHEY and SVGEGT. The CDR3 nucleotides are TGTGCCAGCACAGCGGGAGGCTCCTACGAGCAGTACTTC. Amino acids: CASTAGGSYEQYF.

This clonotype came up many times. V gene TRBV5-1 combines with J gene TRBJ2-1; 7 bases agree with TRBD1. This CDR3 is 16 amino acids long. V trimming: 5 bases; J trimming: 0 bases; junction bases outside the gene matches: 8. In germline, CDR1 is SGHRS, CDR2 YFSETQ. CDR3 DNA sequence: TGCGCCAGCAGTTGGAACAGGGGTAACTCCTACAATGAGCAGTTCTTC. This encodes CASSWNRGNSYNEQFF. The whole variable domain, remainder taken from reference TRBV5-1 and TRBJ2-1, is KAGVTQTPRYLIKTRGQQVTLSCSPISGHRSVSWYQQTPGQGLQFLFEYFSETQRNKGNFPGRFSGRQFSNSRSEMNVSTLELGDSALYLCASSWNRGNSYNEQFFGPGTRLTVL.

This clonotype was detected many times. The chain uses TRBV7-2 and TRBJ2-1; either TRBD1 or TRBD2 may fit D (5 bases each). Trimming cost V 5 bases and J 5 bases, with 10 bases left between them. Per germline, CDR1 SGHTA and CDR2 FQGNSA. This CDR3 is built from 13 residues. The CDR3 nucleotides are TGTGCCAGCAGCCAGCCGGGGCACAATGAGCAGTTCTTC. It is translated as CASSQPGHNEQFF. The whole variable domain, filled in from reference TRBV7-2 and TRBJ2-1, reads GAGVSQSPSNKVTEKGKDVELRCDPISGHTALYWYRQSLGQGLEFLIYFQGNSAPDKSGLPSDRFSAERTGGSVSTLTIQRTQQEDSAVYLCASSQPGHNEQFFGPGTRLTVL.

This clonotype was seen at least ten times. CDR3 protein: CASGRGNSNQPQHF. In nucleotides, the CDR3 is TGTGCCAGTGGCAGGGGAAATAGCAATCAGCCCCAGCATTTT. J is TRBJ1-5 and V is TRBV6-1; the D gene is possibly TRBD1 (6 bases). V lost 9 bases to trimming and J lost 0 bases, with 12 bases between them. From germline, CDR1 is MNHNS and CDR2 SASEGT. The CDR3 runs 14 residues.

The V gene is TRBV20-1, the J gene TRBJ2-1, with 11 bases that match TRBD2. The CDR3 has 16 residues. Germline V gene sequence: CDR1 DFQATT, CDR2 SNEGSKA (reference sequence). J gave up 3 bases and V 6 bases, and 10 bases lay outside the gene matches. The CDR3: CSALSRLAGFYNEQFF. CDR3 bases: TGCAGTGCCCTCAGTAGACTAGCGGGATTCTACAATGAGCAGTTCTTC.

This clonotype was found a few times. V gene TRBV7-2 combines with J gene TRBJ1-3; no clear D. CDR1 is SGHTA, CDR2 FQGNSA, per germline. The CDR3 covers 15 residues. V gave up 2 bases and J gave up 4 bases, with 12 bases separating them. CDR3 DNA: TGTGCCAGCAGCTTATTCAAGGTCGCCGGAAACACCATATATTTT. Translating it yields CASSLFKVAGNTIYF. Using reference TRBV7-2 and TRBJ1-3 for the parts outside the CDR3, the full variable domain is GAGVSQSPSNKVTEKGKDVELRCDPISGHTALYWYRQSLGQGLEFLIYFQGNSAPDKSGLPSDRFSAERTGGSVSTLTIQRTQQEDSAVYLCASSLFKVAGNTIYFGEGSWLTVV.

This clonotype has at least ten counts. V is TRBV20-1 and J is TRBJ1-3, with D tentatively TRBD1 (5 bases). Per germline, CDR1 DFQATT and CDR2 SNEGSKA (reference sequence). This CDR3 contains 12 residues. V lost 7 bases and J lost 7, with 14 bases in between. The CDR3 region has the DNA TGCAGTGTTGACAGAAACGGGAACACCATATATTTT. Residues: CSVDRNGNTIYF.

This clonotype was found many times. V gene TRBV5-1 combines with J gene TRBJ1-5, with a weak D call TRBD1 (5 bases). The germline CDR1 and CDR2 sequences are SGHRS and YFSETQ. The V gene lost 0 bases and the J gene lost 2 bases, with 9 bases spanning the gap. The CDR3 contains 15 residues. The CDR3 region is CASSLDQGGNQPQHF. Here the CDR3 DNA reads TGCGCCAGCAGCTTGGATCAGGGAGGCAATCAGCCCCAGCATTTT.

This clonotype was seen only a few times. The J gene is TRBJ2-4, the V gene TRBV7-9; tentatively, D is TRBD1 (5 bases). V lost 5 bases and J lost 5, with 10 bases in between. CDR1 and CDR2 (germline): SEHNR, FQNEAQ (reference sequence). This CDR3 is 13 amino acids long. The CDR3 is CASSPRGENIQYF. DNA of the CDR3: TGTGCCAGCAGCCCAAGGGGCGAAAACATTCAGTACTTC.

A few counts support this clonotype. The chain couples TRBV10-3 to TRBJ2-5, with TRBD2 matching 9 bases. CDR3 length: 15 residues. V shed 5 bases and J 2 bases; nucleotides not matched to a gene: 6. The germline gives CDR1 ENHRY, CDR2 SYGVKD. The DNA of the CDR3 is TGTGCCATCAGTCCTAGGACTAGCGCACAAGAGACCCAGTACTTC. It is translated as CAISPRTSAQETQYF.

This clonotype was observed many times. The gene calls are TRBV20-1 and TRBJ1-1; D possibly corresponds to TRBD1 (5 bases). CDR3 length equals 13 residues. Between the trimmed V and J ends, which lost 5 bases and 1 base, there was a span of 11 bases. Germline V gene sequence: CDR1 DFQATT, CDR2 SNEGSKA (reference sequence). The CDR3 sequence is CSAGAGTNTEAFF. CDR3 DNA sequence: TGCAGTGCTGGTGCAGGGACGAACACTGAAGCTTTCTTT.

This clonotype was recorded at least ten times. The rearrangement uses TRBV4-2 and TRBJ1-1, with 8 bases lining up with TRBD1. This CDR3 is built from 17 residues. The trim removed 3 bases at V and 1 base at J, leaving 10 bases unmatched. Germline CDR1 reads LGHNA; CDR2 reads YNFKEQ. CDR3 sequence (DNA): TGTGCCAGCAGCCACGCCGGGACAGGTACCAAGAACACTGAAGCTTTCTTT. It encodes CASSHAGTGTKNTEAFF.

This clonotype came up many times. The gene calls are TRBV9 and TRBJ2-1, with D possibly being TRBD2 (6 bases). The germline V gene has CDR1 SGDLS and CDR2 YYNGEE. CDR3 length equals 16 residues. Trimming shortened V by 4 bases and J by 2 bases, and 16 bases separated the two germline ends. The DNA for the CDR3 is TGTGCCAGCAGCCCGGTCGGGAGATCAGCCTACAATGAGCAGTTCTTC. This codes for CASSPVGRSAYNEQFF.

DNA for the CDR3: TGTGCCAGCTCACCGATAATTCTCCGGGACAGGGCTTATGAGCAGTTCTTC. This gives the protein CASSPIILRDRAYEQFF. The rearrangement uses TRBV18 and TRBJ2-1, with 9 nucleotides matching TRBD1. This CDR3 is 17 amino acids long. From germline, CDR1 is KGHSH and CDR2 LQKENI. V was pared by 3 bases and J by 8 bases, with 14 bases of the junction left unmatched.

In this sample, this clonotype turned up a few times. The chain uses TRBV7-6 and TRBJ1-1; the match to TRBD1 covers 9 bases. Trimming at V came to 5 bases and at J to 4 bases, leaving 17 bases not matched to a gene. Germline V gene sequence: CDR1 SGHVS, CDR2 FNYEAQ. This CDR3 is built from 18 residues. Written as DNA, the CDR3 is TGTGCCAGCAGCCCGCGGGGTGGAAATACAGGGGGCAGCACTGAAGCTTTCTTT. This gives the protein CASSPRGGNTGGSTEAFF.

This clonotype showed up many times. This chain connects TRBV12-3 or TRBV12-4 to TRBJ2-6; 9 bases agree with TRBD1. Losses at the gene ends were 5 bases for V and 8 bases for J; bases not matched to a gene: 10. This CDR3 contains 16 residues. The DNA of the CDR3 is TGTGCCAGCAGTGCATCACCGGGACAGGGCACCAACGTCCTGACTTTC. This translates into CASSASPGQGTNVLTF.

This clonotype was detected ten times or more. V gene TRBV7-9 combines with J gene TRBJ2-7; possible D gene TRBD2, 6 bases. V dropped 5 bases and J dropped 3 bases, with 14 bases sitting between them. This CDR3 contains 14 residues. Per germline, CDR1 SEHNR and CDR2 FQNEAQ (reference sequence). CDR3 DNA sequence: TGTGCCAGCAGCCCAGAGGGGAGGAGCTACGAGCAGTACGTC. Translation: CASSPEGRSYEQYV.

This clonotype showed up just a few times. This chain connects TRBV20-1 to TRBJ1-1, with D possibly TRBD1 on 6 matching bases. V lost 6 bases and J 0 bases, leaving 14 bases between the germline ends. This CDR3 spans 14 amino acids. The V gene's germline CDR1 is DFQATT and CDR2 SNEGSKA (reference sequence). This chain's CDR3 is CSAGTRRLNTEAFF. The CDR3 DNA sequence: TGCAGTGCCGGGACACGAAGATTGAACACTGAAGCTTTCTTT.

This clonotype was found a few times. The V call is TRBV20-1, the J call TRBJ2-2; D remains ambiguous. Germline V gene lookup returns CDR1 DFQATT and CDR2 SNEGSKA (reference sequence). The V end lost 0 bases, the J end lost 7 bases, and 9 bases lay between the germline ends. The CDR3 has 13 residues. CDR3 protein: CSARDRKFGELFF. Here the CDR3 DNA reads TGCAGTGCTAGAGATAGAAAATTCGGGGAGCTGTTTTTT.